Included here is one T cell receptor (beta chain) sequence, with context. The data are from a study of OX40 agonist ivuxolimab in advanced cancers. About the study: From about 23 to 85 years was the age range, with a mean of 60 years, and over 70% were male. A history of anti-PD-1, anti-PD-L1 or anti-CTLA-4 therapy was acceptable, and 40% had some.

Here immunoSEQ multiplex PCR was the method, and the copy in TCRdb shows in-frame clones only, minus some. The profile covers 70,000 to 95,000 clones, with approximately 91% appearing a single time and roughly 0.75% taken by the ten largest. Material: CD4+ or CD8+ T cells sorted from blood, obtained in a trial of the OX40 agonist ivuxolimab. This TCR was recovered from an adult with an advanced solid tumor such as melanoma, head and neck, liver or kidney cancer.

This CDR3 reads CASNRGGTNTGELFF. The CDR3 nucleotides are TGTGCCAGCAATAGGGGAGGAACGAACACCGGGGAGCTGTTTTTT. This chain joins TRBV7-6 and TRBJ2-2, with a possible D match to TRBD2 (6 bases). V was shortened by 7 bases and J by 0 bases, with 12 bases between the two germline ends. CDR3 size: 15 residues. Germline loops: CDR1 SGHVS, CDR2 FNYEAQ.